The 12 T cell receptor beta chains presented below share a single source sample, sequenced in a study of OX40 agonist ivuxolimab in advanced cancers. TCRdb keeps only in-frame clones here, not all; method: immunoSEQ multiplex PCR. The data show about 53,000 clones, 80% to 85% seen once. The sample was CD4+ or CD8+ T cells sorted from blood, taken in a trial of the OX40 agonist ivuxolimab. These receptors originate from an adult with an advanced solid tumor such as melanoma, head and neck, liver or kidney cancer.

J is TRBJ1-5 and V is TRBV7-9, with a tentative D call TRBD1 (5 bases). There are 14 residues in the CDR3. The V end lost 2 bases, the J end lost 7 bases, and 12 bases lay between the germline ends. Germline V gene sequence: CDR1 SEHNR, CDR2 FQNEAQ (reference sequence). CDR3 sequence: CASSLPTDGQPQHF. The CDR3 region has the DNA TGTGCCAGCAGCTTACCGACAGACGGGCAGCCCCAGCATTTT.

The V gene is TRBV11-2, the J gene TRBJ2-7, with D uncertain. The CDR3 contains 14 residues. The germline V gene has CDR1 SGHAT and CDR2 FQNNGV. The V gene lost 3 bases and the J gene lost 2 bases, with 11 bases spanning the gap. The CDR3 spells CASSFSVQAYEQYF. DNA for the CDR3: TGTGCCAGCAGCTTCAGCGTCCAAGCCTACGAGCAGTACTTC.

This chain uses TRBV19 with TRBJ1-2; 9 bases are shared with TRBD1. V trimming: 3 bases; J trimming: 5 bases; junction bases outside the gene matches: 4. In germline, CDR1 is LNHDA, CDR2 SQIVND (reference sequence). The CDR3 has 14 residues. DNA of the CDR3: TGTGCCAGTAGTATCTCGGGACAGGGTTATGGCTACACCTTC. Its translation: CASSISGQGYGYTF.

This clone was seen more than once but under ten times. The V gene is TRBV6-6, the J gene TRBJ2-7, with 8 bases identical to TRBD1. Germline V gene sequence: CDR1 MNHNY, CDR2 SVGAGI (reference sequence). The junction had 5 bases not matched to a gene; V was cut back by 1 base and J by 6 bases. The CDR3 has 14 amino acids. DNA for the CDR3: TGTGCCAGCAGTTACTTACAGGGGGTAAGCGAGCAGTACTTC. Its protein is CASSYLQGVSEQYF.

J is TRBJ2-7 and V is TRBV5-4; TRBD1 matches 7 bases. CDR3 length: 14 amino acids. Looked up from germline, CDR1 is SGHNT and CDR2 is YYREEE (reference sequence). The V and J ends lost 4 bases and 5 bases, in that order; junction bases with no gene match: 9. The CDR3 sequence: CASSTPGQYNEQYF. The CDR3 DNA sequence: TGTGCCAGCAGCACTCCGGGACAGTATAACGAGCAGTACTTC.

The gene calls are TRBV25-1 and TRBJ2-5; D gene ambiguous. Trimming removed 5 bases from V and 5 bases from J, with 3 bases in between. Per germline, CDR1 MGHDK and CDR2 SYGVNS. This CDR3 contains 10 residues. The CDR3 nucleotides are TGTGCCAGCAGTTTCGAGACCCAGTACTTC. Protein product: CASSFETQYF.

CDR3 nucleotide sequence: TGTGCCTGGACTAGCGGGAGCCCAGATACGCAGTATTTT. It codes for CAWTSGSPDTQYF. The rearrangement links TRBV30 to TRBJ2-3; 10 bases map to TRBD2. The CDR3 extends over 13 amino acids. Germline CDR1 GTSNPN, CDR2 SVGIG (reference sequence). The V and J ends lost 4 bases and 4 bases, in that order; junction bases with no gene match: 2.

The chain is built from TRBV1 and TRBJ2-2; the table gives TRBD1 as D, unverified against the DNA. TRBV1 is termed a pseudogene. The CDR3 spans 24 residues. CDR3 nucleotide sequence: TGCACCAGCAGCCAAGACCCCCCAGGGGGCCAAGGTCGGCGGACAGGGTGGCGCACCGGGGAGCTGTTTTTT. Amino acid sequence: CTSSQDPPGGQGRRTGWRTGELFF.

The chain combines TRBV5-4 with TRBJ2-2; D might be TRBD1 (6 bases). Germline V gene data show CDR1 as SGHNT and CDR2 as YYREEE (reference sequence). The CDR3 sequence is 16 residues long. V gave up 0 bases and J gave up 0 bases, with 9 bases separating them. The CDR3 reads CASSLDGGANTGELFF. For the CDR3, the DNA is TGTGCCAGCAGCTTGGATGGGGGCGCGAACACCGGGGAGCTGTTTTTT.

The chain has TRBV6-6 and TRBJ1-4; no clear D. CDR3 length: 14 residues. CDR1 and CDR2 (germline): MNHNY, SVGAGI (reference sequence). V lost 6 bases and J 5 bases, leaving 13 bases between the germline ends. The chain's CDR3 is CASSPRALNEKLFF. DNA of the CDR3: TGTGCCAGCAGCCCAAGGGCCCTAAATGAAAAACTGTTTTTT.

The V and J genes are TRBV19 and TRBJ1-1, with no clear D. The CDR3 contains 12 residues. Germline V gene sequence: CDR1 LNHDA, CDR2 SQIVND (reference sequence). With 4 bases removed from V and 2 bases from J, the gap between germline ends came to 5 bases. The chain's CDR3 is CASSTANTEAFF. In DNA, the CDR3 is TGTGCCAGTAGTACAGCTAACACTGAAGCTTTCTTT.

V gene TRBV27 combines with J gene TRBJ2-4; no clear D gene. This CDR3 region has 14 residues. Germline CDR1 is MNHEY and CDR2 is SMNVEV (reference sequence). Trimming removed 5 bases from V and 2 bases from J, with 10 bases in between. The CDR3 here is CASSAGSTKNIQYF. CDR3 coding DNA: TGTGCCAGCAGTGCTGGGTCGACCAAAAACATTCAGTACTTC.